What follows describes a single TCR beta chain. The target antigen is unknown. The data stem from a study of shared clonotypes between healthy human individuals. About the research overall: The study used three CD4 naive, three CD4 memory, two CD8 naive and one CD8 memory plate per donor. Study conclusions and caveats: Since donors were few, the genetic and exposure-history diversity represented was limited.

Deep was the level at which the assay was run. The data were produced by immunoSEQ multiplex PCR, yet TCRdb's version contains in-frame clones alone and is incomplete. The sample has approximately 720,000 clones; about two thirds are singletons. Splitting of CD4+ cells produced CD45RA+ naive and CD45RA-negative memory subsets. This clonotype was obtained from a woman aged 25 to 39 in good health. The sample taken for sequencing was memory CD4+ T cells sorted from blood. Subset denoted: CD45RA-negative fraction.

DNA for the CDR3: TGTGCCAGCAGCTTAGTTCATGGAGGTAGCGGGACTAGTGAGCAGTTCTTC. It specifies CASSLVHGGSGTSEQFF. The V gene is TRBV7-9, the J gene TRBJ2-1; the match to TRBD2 covers 8 bases. The CDR3 is 17 amino acids. V was clipped by 1 base and J by 9 bases; unmatched bases: 14. Germline CDR1 SEHNR, CDR2 FQNEAQ (reference sequence).